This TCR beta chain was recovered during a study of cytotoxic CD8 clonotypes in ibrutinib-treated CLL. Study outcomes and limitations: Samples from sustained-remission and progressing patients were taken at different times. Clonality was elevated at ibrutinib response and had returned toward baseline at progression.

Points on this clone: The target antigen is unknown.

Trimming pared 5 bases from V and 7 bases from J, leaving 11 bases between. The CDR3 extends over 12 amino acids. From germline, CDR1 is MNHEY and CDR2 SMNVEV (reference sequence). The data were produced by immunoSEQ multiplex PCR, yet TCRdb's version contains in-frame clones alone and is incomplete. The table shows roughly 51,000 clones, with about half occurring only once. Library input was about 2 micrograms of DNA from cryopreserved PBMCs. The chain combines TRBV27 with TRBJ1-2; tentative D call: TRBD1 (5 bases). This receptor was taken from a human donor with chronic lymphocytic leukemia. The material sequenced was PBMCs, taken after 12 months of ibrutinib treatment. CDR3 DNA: TGTGCCAGCAGTGGGGGGTCGGCTGGCTACACCTTC. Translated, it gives CASSGGSAGYTF.